This TCR beta chain emerged from a study of T-cell memory formation after mild COVID-19. Details on this clonotype: Antigen unknown.

Study observations and caveats: Pre-infection memory contained some responding clones, which suggested that cross-reactive memory had joined. Clones that contracted from day 15 to 85 were balanced CD4/CD8, while later expanders leaned CD4+. For second-wave clones that peaked at day 37, SARS-CoV-2 specificity went unverified. Shrinking CD4+ clones were chiefly CM and EM; CD8+ ones were chiefly EMRA.

Trimming took 4 bases from V and 7 from J, leaving 17 bases between them. Germline V gives CDR1 SGHVS, CDR2 FQNEAQ. The length of the CDR3 is 15 residues. TCRdb fed the 5' RACE reads into MiXCR, producing one record per CDR3 protein. There are 350,000 to 500,000 distinct CDR3 sequences in the sample; about a sixth occur only once, and 20% to 25% lies in the top ten. This receptor was identified in a young man who had mild COVID-19 (a few samples of this study predate the infection). Cell type and time point are not known. The sequenced material came from PBMCs or a T cell subset sorted from them (not recorded which). The chain joins TRBV7-8 to TRBJ1-5; no clear D. The CDR3 spells CASSSQSVSNQPQHF. CDR3 sequence (DNA): TGTGCCAGCAGCTCCCAATCTGTTTCCAACCAGCCCCAGCATTTT.